This T cell receptor beta chain emerged from a study of T-cell memory formation after mild COVID-19. Whole-study context: Clusters of TCRs were largely donor specific. Study-wide findings and caveats: Researchers found some responding clones in pre-infection memory, a sign that cross-reactive memory joined.

Notes on this clonotype: What it binds is not known.

The TCR alpha and TCR beta cDNA libraries, bearing sample barcodes and UMIs, were generated by 5'RACE using constant-segment primers. TCRdb reprocessed the 5' RACE reads via MiXCR and lists one record per CDR3 protein. The table shows 350,000 to 500,000 distinct CDR3 sequences, with around a quarter occurring only once. The CDR3 is made up of 15 amino acids. The germline V and J ends were trimmed by 1 base and 3 bases, with 12 bases remaining between them. Germline assignment: CDR1 SEHNR and CDR2 FQNEAQ (reference sequence). Sequences were obtained from PBMCs or a T cell subset sorted from them (not recorded which). The receptor's source is an adult woman who had mild COVID-19 (a few samples of this study predate the infection). Cell type and time point are not known. The chain carries TRBV7-9 and TRBJ1-2; D is undetermined. In DNA form, the CDR3 reads TGTGCCAGCAGCTTAGATCTGGGTGGGGACTATGGCTACACCTTC. The encoded protein is CASSLDLGGDYGYTF.